The sequence of this T cell receptor beta chain was determined in a study of T cells in narcolepsy. Findings of the study overall: HCRT-specific and TRIB2-specific autoreactive clonotypes appeared among same-patient CSF and blood CD4+ clonotypes. Healthy controls reportedly lacked the autoreactive clonotypes serially found in patients' blood. Autoreactive clone sequences were missing from some blood memory CD4+ repertoires.

Sequencing was performed with immunoSEQ multiplex PCR; in TCRdb, only in-frame clones are kept and a portion is missing. The table records about 29,000 clones, roughly 86% of them present only once. This clone is a singleton in its sample. Its target is unknown. There are 13 residues in the CDR3. V lost 5 bases to trimming and J lost 3 bases, with 10 bases between them. CDR1 SGHTA and CDR2 FQGNSA come from the germline V gene. The receptor comes from a human donor in good health. The sample comprised memory (CD45RA-) CD4+ T cells from blood. The chain joins TRBV7-2 to TRBJ1-2, with D perhaps TRBD1 (6 bases). The CDR3 sequence is CASSQDRHYGYTF. CDR3 coding DNA: TGTGCCAGCAGCCAAGACAGGCACTATGGCTACACCTTC.